These 23 T cell receptor beta chains share one sample of origin, sequenced in a study of T cell responses to AZD1222 COVID-19 vaccine. Assay used: immunoSEQ multiplex PCR; TCRdb lists only in-frame clones, some missing. The profile shows about 160,000 clones, about 91% of them singletons. The sample was peripheral blood, taken on day 0 of MenACWY control vaccination. These receptors originate from an adult in good health.

This chain connects TRBV6-5 to TRBJ1-2; 8 nucleotides line up with TRBD1. This CDR3 spans 15 amino acids. V lost 2 bases, J lost 8 bases, and 10 bases stayed unmatched. In germline, CDR1 is MNHEY, CDR2 SVGAGI. CDR3 sequence: CASSYNPGTGGGYTF. In nucleotides, the CDR3 is TGTGCCAGCAGTTACAACCCCGGGACAGGCGGGGGCTACACCTTC.

The CDR3 region has the DNA TGTGCCAGCAGCCATTACGACCAGGGCAATGGCTACACCTTC. As protein: CASSHYDQGNGYTF. The chain recombines TRBV3-1 (or the pseudogene TRBV3-2) with TRBJ1-2; a weak D match, TRBD1 (5 bases). This CDR3 has 14 amino acids. Trimming removed 3 bases at V and 6 bases at J, with 14 bases between. CDR1 is LGHDT, CDR2 YNNKEL, per germline (reference sequence).

V is TRBV7-2 and J is TRBJ1-1; D is possibly TRBD1 (6 bases). The ends were cut back, 1 base at V and 1 base at J, with 10 bases in the middle. The CDR3 is 15 residues long. Germline V lookup: CDR1 SGHTA, CDR2 FQGNSA. Written as DNA, the CDR3 is TGTGCCAGCAGCTTAGTGACGACAGGGAACACTGAAGCTTTCTTT. This sequence encodes CASSLVTTGNTEAFF.

This rearrangement joins TRBV30 to TRBJ1-4; D unclear. The CDR3 sequence is 15 residues long. Trimming removed 5 bases from V and 3 bases from J, with 16 bases in between. Germline lookup yields CDR1 GTSNPN and CDR2 SVGIG (reference sequence). The CDR3 region is CAWCSVGRANEKLFF. In DNA form, the CDR3 reads TGTGCCTGGTGCTCCGTAGGTCGGGCTAATGAAAAACTGTTTTTT.

This chain uses TRBV5-4 with TRBJ2-3; 10 bases align to TRBD2. CDR1 is SGHNT and CDR2 is YYREEE in the germline V gene (reference sequence). The CDR3 runs 15 residues. The junction had 3 bases not matched to a gene; V was cut back by 0 bases and J by 5 bases. The CDR3 bases are TGTGCCAGCAGCTTGGCGGTAGCGGGAGGAGATACGCAGTATTTT. Translation: CASSLAVAGGDTQYF.

This chain links TRBV18 with TRBJ2-7; D uncertain. Trimming stripped 3 bases from V and 3 bases from J, with 12 bases between. The CDR3 totals 14 residues. Germline values: CDR1 KGHSH, CDR2 LQKENI. In DNA form, the CDR3 reads TGTGCCAGCTCACCCCCGATAGGGCACTACGAGCAGTACTTC. Protein sequence: CASSPPIGHYEQYF. The full variable domain, rest sourced from reference TRBV18 and TRBJ2-7, is NAGVMQNPRHLVRRRGQEARLRCSPMKGHSHVYWYRQLPEEGLKFMVYLQKENIIDESGMPKERFSAEFPKEGPSILRIQQVVRGDSAAYFCASSPPIGHYEQYFGPGTRLTVT.

The chain links TRBV10-3 to TRBJ2-7, with 14 bases that match TRBD2. CDR3 length: 18 amino acids. With V trimmed by 4 bases and J by 0 bases, 8 bases remained unmatched. Germline V gene lookup returns CDR1 ENHRY and CDR2 SYGVKD. CDR3 sequence (DNA): TGTGCCATCAGTGGGGGGACTAGCGGGAGAACGAGCTCCTACGAGCAGTACTTC. It encodes CAISGGTSGRTSSYEQYF.

The chain has TRBV29-1 and TRBJ1-2; D is ambiguous. The CDR3 loop spans 13 amino acids. Trimming left V 4 bases short and J 4 bases short, with 13 bases between. Looked up from germline, CDR1 is SQVTM and CDR2 is ANQGSEA. The CDR3 region has the DNA TGCAGCGTTGGGACCCCGGGCGGCTATGGCTACACCTTC. As protein: CSVGTPGGYGYTF.

V is TRBV9 and J is TRBJ2-1, with 12 bases that match TRBD2. The CDR3 spans 16 residues. J gave up 4 bases and V 4 bases, and 6 bases lay outside the gene matches. CDR1 and CDR2 (germline): SGDLS, YYNGEE. The CDR3 loop is CASSRVGTSGYNEQFF. CDR3 coding DNA: TGTGCCAGCAGCCGAGTCGGGACTAGCGGGTACAATGAGCAGTTCTTC.

The V gene is TRBV5-1, the J gene TRBJ2-5; 14 nucleotides align to TRBD2. The CDR3 has 22 amino acids. The V gene end was trimmed by 5 bases and the J gene end by 0 bases; junction bases not matched to a gene: 21. Per germline, CDR1 SGHRS and CDR2 YFSETQ. CDR3: CASRHAGTSGRGVRLNQETQYF. CDR3 nucleotide sequence: TGCGCCAGCAGGCATGCCGGGACTAGCGGGAGAGGGGTTCGGTTGAACCAAGAGACCCAGTACTTC. Using reference TRBV5-1 and TRBJ2-5 for the parts outside the CDR3, the full variable domain is KAGVTQTPRYLIKTRGQQVTLSCSPISGHRSVSWYQQTPGQGLQFLFEYFSETQRNKGNFPGRFSGRQFSNSRSEMNVSTLELGDSALYLCASRHAGTSGRGVRLNQETQYFGPGTRLLVL.

V and J are TRBV6-2 or TRBV6-3 and TRBJ1-2, with 9 bases matching TRBD1. V was pared by 7 bases and J by 8 bases, with 11 bases of the junction left unmatched. CDR1 is MNHEY and CDR2 is SVGEGT in the germline V gene. The CDR3 loop spans 14 amino acids. The CDR3 loop is CASTPSGDRAGYTF. The CDR3, as DNA: TGTGCCAGCACCCCCTCAGGGGACAGGGCCGGCTACACCTTC.

This chain's CDR3 is CASSATGKGGEQFF. DNA of the CDR3: TGCGCCAGCAGTGCGACAGGGAAGGGAGGTGAGCAGTTCTTC. This chain connects TRBV10-1 to TRBJ2-1, with TRBD1 as a possible D gene (7 bases). Trimming cost V 4 bases and J 9 bases, with 16 bases left between them. The V gene's germline CDR1 is WNHNN and CDR2 SYGVQD (reference sequence). CDR3 length: 14 residues.

About this clone: The same CDR3 can be traced to other DNA sequences in this sample. For the CDR3, the DNA is TGTGCCAGCAGCCAAGATTGGCGGGAAGAGACCCAGTACTTC. Encoded protein: CASSQDWREETQYF. The chain combines TRBV4-2 with TRBJ2-5; a possible D gene is TRBD2 (5 bases). The germline V and J ends were trimmed by 0 bases and 3 bases, with 8 bases remaining between them. Germline V gene sequence: CDR1 LGHNA, CDR2 YNFKEQ. The CDR3 is made up of 14 amino acids.

The chain links TRBV5-4 to TRBJ1-1; D may be TRBD1 (5 bases). V was cut by 3 bases and J by 3 bases, with 21 bases left in between. From germline, CDR1 is SGHNT and CDR2 YYREEE (reference sequence). The CDR3 covers 17 residues. DNA for the CDR3: TGTGCCAGCAGCTGGGGCTTTGGGTTGCCACCCGACACTGAAGCTTTCTTT. As protein: CASSWGFGLPPDTEAFF.

This clone has just one count. V and J are TRBV5-6 and TRBJ2-7; the match to TRBD2 covers 8 bases. Looked up from germline, CDR1 is SGHDT and CDR2 is YYEEEE. This CDR3 comprises 15 residues. J was trimmed by 2 bases and V by 6 bases; bases with no gene match: 10. The DNA of the CDR3 is TGTGCCAGCACCCCCGCGATAGCGGGGACCTACGAGCAGTACTTC. Translation gives CASTPAIAGTYEQYF.

The V gene is TRBV7-9, the J gene TRBJ2-7; D is ambiguous. The germline CDR1 and CDR2 sequences are SEHNR and FQNEAQ (reference sequence). Trimming stripped 10 bases from V and 7 bases from J, with 20 bases between. The CDR3 is 13 residues long. The CDR3 DNA follows: TGTGCCACCGGTCCTGGCTCGACGTCTGAGCAGTACTTC. It encodes CATGPGSTSEQYF.

V gene TRBV19 combines with J gene TRBJ1-5, with no clear D. The CDR3 has 13 residues. Per the germline V gene, CDR1 is LNHDA and CDR2 is SQIVND (reference sequence). V lost 1 base, J lost 5 bases, and 6 bases lay in between. CDR3 region: CASSIGGDQPQHF. The CDR3 DNA reads TGTGCCAGTAGTATAGGGGGAGATCAGCCCCAGCATTTT. Looking up the rest from reference TRBV19 and TRBJ1-5 gives the full variable domain: DGGITQSPKYLFRKEGQNVTLSCEQNLNHDAMYWYRQDPGQGLRLIYYSQIVNDFQKGDIAEGYSVSREKKESFPLTVTSAQKNPTAFYLCASSIGGDQPQHFGDGTRLSIL.

In the case of this clone: Other DNA sequences from this sample encode an identical CDR3 as well. Here the CDR3 DNA reads TGTGCCACCAGCAGAGATTTGGAAACAGATACGCAGTATTTT. Encoded protein: CATSRDLETDTQYF. The chain links TRBV15 to TRBJ2-3; D is unresolved. CDR3 size: 14 residues. The germline gives CDR1 LNHNV, CDR2 YYDKDF (reference sequence). V lost 0 bases and J lost 3, with 7 bases in between.

The rearrangement uses TRBV19 and TRBJ1-5, with 8 bases identical to TRBD1. Germline values: CDR1 LNHDA, CDR2 SQIVND (reference sequence). J lost 4 bases, V lost 5 bases, and 10 bases had no gene match. The CDR3 length is 16 residues. This CDR3 is CASSPGTGLFNQPQHF. The CDR3 DNA is TGTGCCAGTAGTCCCGGGACAGGCCTTTTTAATCAGCCCCAGCATTTT. The full variable domain, completed using reference TRBV19 and TRBJ1-5, is DGGITQSPKYLFRKEGQNVTLSCEQNLNHDAMYWYRQDPGQGLRLIYYSQIVNDFQKGDIAEGYSVSREKKESFPLTVTSAQKNPTAFYLCASSPGTGLFNQPQHFGDGTRLSIL.

The V call is TRBV25-1, the J call TRBJ2-1, with 7 bases aligning to TRBD1. Looked up from germline, CDR1 is MGHDK and CDR2 is SYGVNS. This CDR3 region has 14 residues. V lost 3 bases and J lost 9; bases outside the gene matches: 8. CDR3 residues: CASSETGKGGEQFF. Here the CDR3 DNA reads TGTGCCAGCAGTGAGACAGGGAAAGGAGGTGAGCAGTTCTTC. Using reference TRBV25-1 and TRBJ2-1 for the parts outside the CDR3, the full variable domain is EADIYQTPRYLVIGTGKKITLECSQTMGHDKMYWYQQDPGMELHLIHYSYGVNSTEKGDLSSESTVSRIRTEHFPLTLESARPSHTSQYLCASSETGKGGEQFFGPGTRLTVL.

This clone was counted a single time. The chain carries TRBV5-1 and TRBJ2-1, with TRBD1 identical over 7 bases. J gave up 2 bases and V 0 bases, and 2 bases lay outside the gene matches. The CDR3 has 15 residues. From germline, CDR1 is SGHRS and CDR2 YFSETQ. In nucleotides, the CDR3 is TGCGCCAGCAGCTTGGTGGGGACAGCCTACAATGAGCAGTTCTTC. Encoded protein: CASSLVGTAYNEQFF.

The CDR3 DNA reads as TGTGCCAGCAGTCCTCCAAGGGCCCCAGATTATAGCAATCAGCCCCAGCATTTT. Amino acids: CASSPPRAPDYSNQPQHF. J is TRBJ1-5 and V is TRBV28; D is unclear. The CDR3 is made up of 18 amino acids. Germline loops: CDR1 MDHEN, CDR2 SYDVKM. V dropped 5 bases and J dropped 0 bases, with 20 bases sitting between them.

The chain recombines TRBV7-2 with TRBJ1-2; TRBD1 matches at 9 bases. The germline V gene has CDR1 SGHTA and CDR2 FQGNSA. With 4 bases clipped from V and 6 bases from J, the junction kept 3 bases outside the gene matches. The CDR3 length is 13 residues. CDR3 bases: TGTGCCAGCAGCTCATACAGGGGGCATGGCTACACCTTC. Encoded protein: CASSSYRGHGYTF.